The T cell receptor beta chain under discussion was sequenced for a study of blood T cell repertoires in COVID-19. Original data processing: Estimates of nucleated cell counts were drawn from the amplification of reference gene primers. Sequencing used immunoSEQ multiplex PCR; TCRdb keeps in-frame clones, though not all of them. Clone size and the V and J calls come from that table; the DNA yielded D and trimming. Among under 60,000 clones listed, about nine tenths were seen once. This TCR came from a woman older than 75 with acute or convalescent COVID-19. Sequencing was done on a sample of peripheral blood.

In nucleotides, the CDR3 is TGTGCCAGTAGTACCCCCGGGACAGGGGGACAGCCCCAGCATTTT. It yields the protein CASSTPGTGGQPQHF. The chain employs TRBV19 and TRBJ1-5; 11 bases line up with TRBD1. J gave up 7 bases and V 4 bases, and 6 bases lay outside the gene matches. The germline V gene has CDR1 LNHDA and CDR2 SQIVND (reference sequence). The CDR3 totals 15 residues.